The clone carrying this T cell receptor (beta chain) has ten or more counts. TCRdb fed the reads into MiXCR, producing one record per CDR3 protein. The sample shows some 300,000 distinct CDR3 sequences, 15% to 20% of them seen only once. This specimen comes from a study of T cell repertoires in cytomegalovirus infection. Germline lookup yields CDR1 MGHDK and CDR2 SYGVNS. With 2 bases removed from V and 3 bases from J, the gap between germline ends came to 9 bases. The CDR3 sequence is 14 residues long. The chain has TRBV25-1 and TRBJ2-3; D gene uncertain. Sequenced input: PBMCs. This receptor was taken from a human donor in good health (CMV status not recorded). Some clones in this sample may be carry-over from other donors' samples. The CDR3 DNA reads as TGTGCCAGCAGTGAAAGGCAGGATACAGATACGCAGTATTTT. Translated, it gives CASSERQDTDTQYF.